This T cell receptor (beta chain) was captured in a study of PD-L1 blockade in urothelial cancer. Across the study: Males with urothelial cancer arising in the bladder constituted twenty-five of the 29 patients. Prior chemotherapy in patients spanned 0 to 3 regimens. The study recovered a median of 141,255 T cells per blood sample.

Unmatched junction bases numbered 21, after V lost 0 bases and J lost 9 bases. Germline-derived CDR1 and CDR2 are MGHRA and YSYEKL. The CDR3 has 20 residues. Sequencing was performed with immunoSEQ multiplex PCR; in TCRdb, only in-frame clones are kept and a portion is missing. Of tens of thousands of clones listed, approximately 90% are singletons. The genes are TRBV4-1 and TRBJ1-3; 9 bases are a match to TRBD1. The receptor was isolated from a man between 60 and 75 years old with urothelial cancer. Material: PBMCs, obtained around atezolizumab (anti-PD-L1) treatment. The CDR3 region is CASSQELPGQGDFGRRTIYF. CDR3 coding DNA: TGCGCCAGCAGCCAAGAGCTCCCGGGACAGGGTGATTTCGGAAGACGCACCATATATTTT.